The 19 T cell receptor beta chains presented below share a single source sample, sequenced in a study of blood T cell repertoires in COVID-19. TCRdb keeps only in-frame clones here, not all; method: immunoSEQ multiplex PCR. The sample consists of more than 300,000 clones, more than 75% of them appearing once. The sequenced sample consisted of PBMCs or T cells enriched from blood (not recorded which). Receptors originate from a woman aged 18-35 years who had recovered from COVID-19.

This clone was counted a single time. The chain employs TRBV11-3 and TRBJ2-1; tentative D call: TRBD2 (6 bases). V was cut by 5 bases and J by 1 base, with 15 bases left in between. CDR1 SGHNT and CDR2 YENEEA come from the germline V gene. The CDR3 covers 16 residues. DNA for the CDR3: TGTGCCAGCAGCCAAGGAGTAGCGGTATCCTACAATGAGCAGTTCTTC. Translated, it gives CASSQGVAVSYNEQFF.

CDR3 bases: TGTGCCAGCAGCCCAGTATCCGGGACAGGGATAAACGAGCAGTACTTC. Protein: CASSPVSGTGINEQYF. V gene TRBV11-3 combines with J gene TRBJ2-7; 9 nucleotides line up with TRBD1. There are 16 residues in the CDR3. Germline CDR1 is SGHNT and CDR2 is YENEEA. After removal of 5 bases from V and 5 bases from J, the junction contained 13 bases not matched to a gene.

The DNA for the CDR3 is TGTGCCAGCAGTCAACCACAGGGCTACGAGCAGTACTTC. It yields the protein CASSQPQGYEQYF. The chain links TRBV6-2 or TRBV6-3 to TRBJ2-7, with a possible D match to TRBD1 (6 bases). CDR1 MNHEY and CDR2 SVGEGT come from the germline V gene. The CDR3 extends over 13 amino acids. V gave up 5 bases and J gave up 3 bases, with 11 bases separating them.

This chain connects TRBV5-6 to TRBJ1-6; D is perhaps TRBD1 (6 bases). This CDR3 has 15 residues. The germline V gene encodes CDR1 SGHDT and CDR2 YYEEEE. V was trimmed by 0 bases and J by 7 bases, leaving 11 bases between them. CDR3 bases: TGTGCCAGCAGCTTGGTGCAGGGGTTCAATTCACCCCTCCACTTT. Translating it yields CASSLVQGFNSPLHF.

The chain recombines TRBV10-1 with TRBJ1-2, with D unclear. Germline-derived CDR1 and CDR2 are WNHNN and SYGVQD (reference sequence). The CDR3 has 13 amino acids. With 7 bases removed from V and 0 bases from J, the gap between germline ends came to 9 bases. This chain's CDR3 is CASKRRANYGYTF. The CDR3 nucleotides are TGCGCCAGCAAGAGGAGAGCTAACTATGGCTACACCTTC.

The V call is TRBV3-1 (or the pseudogene TRBV3-2), the J call TRBJ2-5, with 9 bases identical to TRBD1. CDR1 is LGHDT and CDR2 is YNNKEL in the germline V gene (reference sequence). The CDR3 has 14 residues. V was clipped by 2 bases and J by 4 bases; unmatched bases: 2. CDR3 coding DNA: TGTGCCAGCAGCCAATTGACAGGGGGAGAGACCCAGTACTTC. Translated: CASSQLTGGETQYF.

The chain uses TRBV27 and TRBJ1-1; 10 bases agree with TRBD1. The CDR3 consists of 15 residues. Germline CDR1 and CDR2: MNHEY and SMNVEV (reference sequence). V trimming: 2 bases; J trimming: 3 bases; junction bases outside the gene matches: 3. CDR3 bases: TGTGCCAGCAGTTTAGACAGGGGGCGGTACACTGAAGCTTTCTTT. Amino acid sequence: CASSLDRGRYTEAFF.

The chain has TRBV6-5 and TRBJ1-2; D call uncertain. From germline, CDR1 is MNHEY and CDR2 SVGAGI. Trimming stripped 8 bases from V and 8 bases from J, with 21 bases between. This CDR3 spans 14 amino acids. The CDR3 DNA reads TGTGCCAGCTCTTTGGGCCTCCCTAAGTACGGCTACACCTTC. Its protein is CASSLGLPKYGYTF.

The chain combines TRBV19 with TRBJ1-1; D not resolved. Germline V lookup: CDR1 LNHDA, CDR2 SQIVND (reference sequence). Trimming stripped 7 bases from V and 5 bases from J, with 20 bases between. The CDR3 loop spans 15 amino acids. CDR3 sequence (DNA): TGTGCCAGTACCAAGCAGAGGGCGGGGTGGACTGAAGCTTTCTTT. Protein: CASTKQRAGWTEAFF.

J is TRBJ1-5 and V is TRBV9; a weak D match, TRBD1 (5 bases). Germline V gene data show CDR1 as SGDLS and CDR2 as YYNGEE. The CDR3 length is 14 residues. V was clipped by 0 bases and J by 11 bases, with 15 bases between them. This chain's CDR3 is CASSVEPGAGAQHF. CDR3 DNA sequence: TGTGCCAGCAGCGTAGAGCCCGGGGCGGGGGCCCAGCATTTT.

The V and J genes are TRBV5-6 and TRBJ1-3; TRBD1 might be the D (6 bases). Germline V lookup: CDR1 SGHDT, CDR2 YYEEEE. This CDR3 contains 16 residues. Deletions cut 3 bases from V and 3 bases from J, with 16 bases between. DNA of the CDR3: TGTGCCAGCAGCTCGCTCACGGGACAAAGTGGAAACACCATATATTTT. Translated, it gives CASSSLTGQSGNTIYF. Drawing the rest from reference TRBV5-6 and TRBJ1-3, the complete variable domain is DAGVTQSPTHLIKTRGQQVTLRCSPKSGHDTVSWYQQALGQGPQFIFQYYEEEERQRGNFPDRFSGHQFPNYSSELNVNALLLGDSALYLCASSSLTGQSGNTIYFGEGSWLTVV.

V and J are TRBV3-1 (or the pseudogene TRBV3-2) and TRBJ2-5, with 7 nucleotides matching TRBD2. Trimming cost V 3 bases and J 2 bases; bases outside gene matches: 3. Germline assignment: CDR1 LGHDT and CDR2 YNNKEL (reference sequence). This CDR3 is 14 amino acids long. The CDR3 nucleotides are TGTGCCAGCAGCCATGGACTAGGGCAAGAGACCCAGTACTTC. This gives the protein CASSHGLGQETQYF.

This clone was counted once. V is TRBV6-6 and J is TRBJ1-2; perhaps TRBD1 as D (6 bases). The CDR3 runs 13 residues. Germline V gene data show CDR1 as MNHNY and CDR2 as SVGAGI (reference sequence). V gave up 6 bases and J gave up 5 bases, with 13 bases separating them. Written as DNA, the CDR3 is TGTGCCAGCAGCCGAGGGACACAGTATGGCTACACCTTC. This codes for CASSRGTQYGYTF.

The chain links TRBV6-1 to TRBJ1-2; tentative D call: TRBD1 (5 bases). Trimming shortened V by 3 bases and J by 5 bases, and 16 bases separated the two germline ends. The CDR3 contains 15 residues. Per the germline V gene, CDR1 is MNHNS and CDR2 is SASEGT. CDR3 residues: CASSDWGGFGYGYTF. The CDR3 nucleotides read TGTGCCAGCAGTGATTGGGGGGGGTTTGGGTATGGCTACACCTTC.

The rearrangement uses TRBV19 and TRBJ2-7, with D possibly TRBD1 on 6 matching bases. V lost 5 bases to trimming and J lost 3 bases, with 14 bases between them. Per the germline V gene, CDR1 is LNHDA and CDR2 is SQIVND (reference sequence). The CDR3 is 14 residues long. The CDR3, as DNA: TGTGCCAGTAGTCCCACCGGGACATTCTACGAGCAGTACTTC. Amino acid sequence: CASSPTGTFYEQYF.

The CDR3 sequence is CASSRDIRAGGTEAFF. The DNA of the CDR3 is TGTGCCAGCAGCCGCGACATCAGGGCAGGGGGAACTGAAGCTTTCTTT. The genes are TRBV3-1 (or the pseudogene TRBV3-2) and TRBJ1-1, with TRBD1 matching over 7 bases. This CDR3 has 16 amino acids. J was trimmed by 5 bases and V by 4 bases; bases with no gene match: 13. The germline CDR1 and CDR2 sequences are LGHDT and YNNKEL (reference sequence).

The chain combines TRBV25-1 with TRBJ1-6, with TRBD1 matching over 7 bases. The trim removed 1 base at V and 9 bases at J, leaving 6 bases unmatched. The CDR3 runs 15 residues. CDR1 is MGHDK and CDR2 is SYGVNS in the germline V gene. This chain's CDR3 is CASSESTGSGSPLHF. CDR3 nucleotide sequence: TGTGCCAGCAGTGAATCGACAGGGAGTGGTTCACCCCTCCACTTT.

The CDR3 reads CASSQEGPGQGGNQPQHF. In DNA, the CDR3 is TGTGCCAGCAGCCAAGAGGGTCCCGGACAGGGCGGCAATCAGCCCCAGCATTTT. The chain uses TRBV4-2 and TRBJ1-5; TRBD1 matches 8 bases. CDR1 and CDR2 from the germline V gene are LGHNA and YNFKEQ. The CDR3 covers 18 residues. The ends lost 0 bases at V and 2 bases at J; junction bases unmatched: 9.

The V call is TRBV29-1, the J call TRBJ1-2; 7 nucleotides line up with TRBD1. V lost 6 bases to trimming and J lost 5 bases; unmatched junction nucleotides: 9. The germline V gene encodes CDR1 SQVTM and CDR2 ANQGSEA. CDR3 length: 13 residues. The DNA of the CDR3 is TGCAGCGTGGAGGGGGCAATAGATTATGGCTACACCTTC. Translating it yields CSVEGAIDYGYTF. Complete variable domain (other parts from reference TRBV29-1 and TRBJ1-2): SAVISQKPSRDICQRGTSLTIQCQVDSQVTMMFWYRQQPGQSLTLIATANQGSEATYESGFVIDKFPISRPNLTFSTLTVSNMSPEDSSIYLCSVEGAIDYGYTFGSGTRLTVV.